The 18 T cell receptor beta chains below all came from one sample that was sequenced in a study of T cells in Graves' hyperthyroidism and ophthalmopathy (dated by TCRdb to between 2019 and 2020). Receptor amplification or capture employed multiplex PCR. Sequencing took place on an Illumina HiSeq 2000. The TCR beta CDR3 regions were amplified from the RNA transcripts. The first round of RT-PCR for the TCR CDR3 was performed with the HTBI primer set and the Qiagen OneStep RT-PCR kit. The raw public reads went through TCRdb reprocessing: fastp at Q25, MiXCR clone calling, in-frame beta chains kept. Identical CDR3 protein sequences are pooled into one entry, listed with their most common genes and DNA. The sample includes hundreds of thousands of distinct CDR3 sequences, with 35% observed a single time. Around a third of the sample is taken by the ten largest. The source material was blood. These receptors were taken from a woman between 35 and 50 years old with Graves' hyperthyroidism.

This clonotype appeared once. This chain joins TRBV7-2 and TRBJ2-7, with 8 bases fitting TRBD2. This CDR3 spans 14 amino acids. The J segment lost 0 bases and the V segment lost 8 bases, leaving 6 bases of the junction unmatched. CDR1 is SGHTA and CDR2 is FQGNSA in the germline V gene. CDR3 region: CASGPGGGSYEQYF. The CDR3 coding sequence is TGTGCCAGCGGCCCGGGGGGGGGCTCCTACGAGCAGTACTTC.

This clonotype was detected many times. This sequence joins TRBV5-1 and TRBJ1-1, with unresolved D. This CDR3 has 14 amino acids. V was pared by 1 base and J by 8 bases, with 15 bases between. The germline gives CDR1 SGHRS, CDR2 YFSETQ. The CDR3 region is CASSLTPFGLEAFF. CDR3 in DNA: TGCGCCAGCAGCTTGACCCCCTTCGGCCTCGAAGCTTTCTTT.

The chain has TRBV4-1 and TRBJ1-2, with no clear D. With 1 base removed from V and 4 bases from J, the gap between germline ends came to 13 bases. The CDR3 length is 15 residues. Germline V gene lookup returns CDR1 MGHRA and CDR2 YSYEKL. Here the CDR3 reads CASSQVPLLSYGYTF. The DNA for the CDR3 is TGCGCCAGCAGCCAAGTTCCACTTCTCAGCTATGGCTACACCTTC.

This clonotype was detected ten times or more. V usage is TRBV12-3 or TRBV12-4 and J usage is TRBJ1-5; 8 bases line up with TRBD1. The CDR3 runs to 14 residues. The junction had 5 bases not matched to a gene; V was cut back by 4 bases and J by 6 bases. The CDR3 DNA follows: TGTGCCAGCAGTTCGGACAGGGTGCGTCAGCCCCAGCATTTT. The encoded protein is CASSSDRVRQPQHF.

The rearrangement joins TRBV7-2 to TRBJ2-7, with D unresolved. The DNA end lines up better with TRBJ2-1; the J call may be wrong. Per germline, CDR1 SGHTA and CDR2 FQGNSA. The CDR3 has 12 residues. CDR3: CASSDWPDEQFF. The CDR3 DNA is TGTGCCAGCAGTGATTGGCCCGATGAGCAGTTCTTC.

This clonotype occurred many times. In DNA, the CDR3 is TGCGCCAGCAGCTTTGAGGCCAGCCCGTCCTACGAGCAGTACTTC. Translating gives CASSFEASPSYEQYF. The chain is built from TRBV5-1 and TRBJ2-7; D is ambiguous. Per the germline V gene, CDR1 is SGHRS and CDR2 is YFSETQ. The CDR3 runs to 15 residues. Trimming left V 2 bases short and J 1 base short, with 13 bases between.

As for this clonotype: A read error is possible here, since a much larger clone lies one base away. The CDR3 ends on some other residue instead of the conserved phenylalanine or tryptophan, so this is likely a read error. This rearrangement joins TRBV29-1 to TRBJ2-2, with 12 positions matching TRBD1. This CDR3 spans 14 amino acids. Germline-derived CDR1 and CDR2 are SQVTM and ANQGSEA. V was clipped by 7 bases and J by 6 bases; unmatched bases: 6. The CDR3 nucleotides read TGCAGCGCCGGGACAGGGGGCATCTCCGGGGAGCTGTTTCTT. This sequence encodes CSAGTGGISGELFL.

J is TRBJ1-5 and V is TRBV28, with a weak D call TRBD1 (6 bases). The CDR3 contains 14 residues. Germline V lookup: CDR1 MDHEN, CDR2 SYDVKM. V gave up 6 bases and J gave up 7 bases, with 16 bases separating them. The CDR3, as DNA: TGTGCCAGCAGGGAGACAGGCGGGAACCAGCCCCAGCATTTT. This gives the protein CASRETGGNQPQHF.

This clonotype occurred a few times. The chain has TRBV7-8 and TRBJ2-7; D may be TRBD1 (5 bases). CDR3 size: 17 residues. CDR1 and CDR2 from the germline V gene are SGHVS and FQNEAQ. V was clipped by 1 base and J by 5 bases, with 21 bases between them. In nucleotides, the CDR3 is TGTGCCAGCAGCTTAGTCCGGACACCCACCCCAAGCAACGAGCAGTACTTC. This sequence encodes CASSLVRTPTPSNEQYF.

This clonotype was detected ten times or more. V usage is TRBV12-3 or TRBV12-4 and J usage is TRBJ1-6; D uncertain. The CDR3 is made up of 12 amino acids. V gave up 3 bases and J gave up 11 bases, with 8 bases separating them. The CDR3 reads CASSFSSAPLHF. CDR3 coding DNA: TGTGCCAGCAGTTTTAGTTCCGCACCCCTCCACTTT.

J is TRBJ1-1 and V is TRBV6-5; D ambiguous. This CDR3 has 13 residues. The V gene's germline CDR1 is MNHEY and CDR2 SVGAGI. The V and J ends lost 4 bases and 4 bases respectively, with 10 bases between them. The CDR3 sequence: CASSSVLVTEAFF. The CDR3 DNA reads TGTGCCAGCAGTTCGGTTCTGGTCACTGAAGCTTTCTTT.

The V call is TRBV10-3, the J call TRBJ1-5, with TRBD1 as a possible D gene (5 bases). The CDR3 is 13 residues long. CDR1 and CDR2 (germline): ENHRY, SYGVKD. V shed 10 bases and J shed 9 bases, with 19 bases lying between them. The CDR3 is CATSTQGSGPQHF. The CDR3 DNA reads TGTGCCACCTCAACTCAGGGATCGGGGCCCCAGCATTTT.

CDR3 nucleotides: TGTGCCATCGGCGGCAGGGCGTCCAATCAGCCCCAGCATTTT. Its translation: CAIGGRASNQPQHF. The V call is TRBV10-3, the J call TRBJ1-5, with D perhaps matching TRBD1 (5 bases). CDR1 and CDR2 from the germline V gene are ENHRY and SYGVKD. The CDR3 has 14 residues. V shed 8 bases and J shed 3 bases, with 14 bases lying between them.

There are many counts of this clonotype. The chain joins TRBV10-3 to TRBJ2-2; D is undetermined. Germline loops: CDR1 ENHRY, CDR2 SYGVKD. This CDR3 is built from 13 residues. V was trimmed by 8 bases and J by 4 bases, leaving 11 bases between them. DNA of the CDR3: TGTGCCATCCCTTCAAGGACCACCGGGGAGCTGTTTTTT. The encoded protein is CAIPSRTTGELFF.

The chain is built from TRBV29-1 and TRBJ1-3; 11 bases are shared with TRBD1. From germline, CDR1 is SQVTM and CDR2 ANQGSEA. The CDR3 covers 15 residues. V gave up 5 bases and J gave up 8 bases; unmatched junction bases: 11. CDR3 coding DNA: TGCAGCGTTCGGACAGGGGGCGACTATGGCTACACCATATATTTT. Residues: CSVRTGGDYGYTIYF.

The V gene is TRBV14, the J gene TRBJ1-3; 10 bases agree with TRBD1. Per the germline V gene, CDR1 is SGHDN and CDR2 is FVKESK. The CDR3 is 15 residues long. V shed 4 bases, J shed 5 bases, and the junction held 5 bases outside the gene matches. The chain's CDR3 is CASSRGDRGRNTIYF. The CDR3 DNA is TGTGCCAGCAGCCGAGGGGACAGGGGAAGAAACACCATATATTTT.

In its sample, this clonotype was seen many times. This rearrangement joins TRBV10-3 to TRBJ2-7, with D unresolved. V lost 6 bases to trimming and J lost 5 bases, with 8 bases between them. Germline V gene lookup returns CDR1 ENHRY and CDR2 SYGVKD. This CDR3 comprises 11 residues. CDR3 amino acids: CAISPDDEQYF. The CDR3 bases are TGTGCCATCAGCCCTGACGACGAGCAGTACTTC.

There are many counts of this clonotype. The chain has TRBV7-9 and TRBJ1-6, with 9 bases lining up with TRBD1. The CDR3 spans 15 residues. Trimming took 10 bases from V and 7 from J; bases not matched to a gene: 11. Looked up from germline, CDR1 is SEHNR and CDR2 is FQNEAQ (reference sequence). Here the CDR3 DNA reads TGTGCCATCCCTAGGGGACAGGGCGGGAATTCACCCCTCCACTTT. Translation gives CAIPRGQGGNSPLHF.